This T cell receptor beta chain was captured in a study of control samples from healthy donors and cancer patients. There are 16 residues in the CDR3. V lost 1 base and J lost 8, with 15 bases in between. The germline V gene encodes CDR1 LNHDA and CDR2 SQIVND (reference sequence). Profiled with immunoSEQ multiplex PCR; TCRdb holds only in-frame clones, not every one. The sample gives approximately 160,000 clones, about 90% of which show up once; less than 0.75% is in the top ten. The V call is TRBV19, the J call TRBJ1-6; D is undetermined. The sample was blood. This sequence originates from a woman aged 25 to 39 in good health. The CDR3 coding sequence is TGTGCCAGTAGTATAGTTGCAGTCACGGTGGATTCACCCCTCCACTTT. Amino acid sequence: CASSIVAVTVDSPLHF.